This T cell receptor (beta chain) was recorded in a study of human T cells and chemical hapten exposure. To note about this clonotype: Its antigen is unidentified.

Germline V CDR1 and CDR2: SGHAT, FQNNGV. Unmatched junction bases numbered 5, after V lost 3 bases and J lost 4 bases. This CDR3 is built from 15 residues. Regarding the study as a whole: High-frequency TCRs, those above 1 in 1000, stayed the same after DPC sensitization.

Time point noted: pre-sensitization, week 0. This sample's treatment: therapeutic diphenylcyclopropenone sensitization with weekly scalp DPC. Each cDNA molecule in the library carried unique molecular identifiers. Via MiXCR, TCRdb re-called the RACE reads, giving one row per CDR3 protein. This sample has 95,000 to 150,000 distinct CDR3 sequences; 13% occur once, and the top ten carry 2.5% to 3%. The genes are TRBV11-2 and TRBJ2-3; 9 bases match TRBD1. This clonotype originated in a woman between 18 and 29 years old with alopecia areata. Some clones in this sample may be carry-over from other donors' samples. This sample comprised whole blood, obtained in connection with sensitization to the hapten diphenylcyclopropenone (DPC). The CDR3 bases are TGTGCCAGCAGCTTGGACAGGGGACGGGCAGATACGCAGTATTTT. It is translated as CASSLDRGRADTQYF.